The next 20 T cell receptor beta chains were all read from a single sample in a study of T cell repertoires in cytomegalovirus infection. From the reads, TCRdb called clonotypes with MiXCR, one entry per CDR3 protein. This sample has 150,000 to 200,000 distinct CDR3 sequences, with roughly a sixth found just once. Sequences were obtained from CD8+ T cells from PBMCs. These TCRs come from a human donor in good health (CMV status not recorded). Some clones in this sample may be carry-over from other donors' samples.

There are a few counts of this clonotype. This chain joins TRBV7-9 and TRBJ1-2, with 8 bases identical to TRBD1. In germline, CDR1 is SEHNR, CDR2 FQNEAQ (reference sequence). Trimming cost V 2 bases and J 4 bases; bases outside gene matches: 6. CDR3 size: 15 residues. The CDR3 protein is CASSLPDRVTYGYTF. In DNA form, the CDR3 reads TGTGCCAGCAGCTTACCGGACAGGGTTACCTATGGCTACACCTTC.

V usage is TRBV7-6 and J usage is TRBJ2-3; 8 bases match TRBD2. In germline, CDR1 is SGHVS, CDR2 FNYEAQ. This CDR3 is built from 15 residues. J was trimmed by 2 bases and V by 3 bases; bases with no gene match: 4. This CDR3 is CASSLAGLVTDTQYF. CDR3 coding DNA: TGTGCCAGCAGCTTGGCGGGACTAGTCACAGATACGCAGTATTTT.

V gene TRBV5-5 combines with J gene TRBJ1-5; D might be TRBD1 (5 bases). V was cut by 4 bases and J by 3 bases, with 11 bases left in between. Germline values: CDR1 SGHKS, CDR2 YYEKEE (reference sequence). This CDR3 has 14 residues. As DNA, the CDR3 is TGTGCCAGCAGCCTGTGGGGGAACAATCAGCCCCAGCATTTT. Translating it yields CASSLWGNNQPQHF. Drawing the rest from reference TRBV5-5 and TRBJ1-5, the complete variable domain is DAGVTQSPTHLIKTRGQQVTLRCSPISGHKSVSWYQQVLGQGPQFIFQYYEKEERGRGNFPDRFSARQFPNYSSELNVNALLLGDSALYLCASSLWGNNQPQHFGDGTRLSIL.

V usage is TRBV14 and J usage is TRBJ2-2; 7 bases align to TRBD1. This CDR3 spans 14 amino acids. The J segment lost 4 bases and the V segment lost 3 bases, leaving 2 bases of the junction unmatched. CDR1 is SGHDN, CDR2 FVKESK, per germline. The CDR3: CASSHGQATGELFF. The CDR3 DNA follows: TGTGCCAGCAGCCACGGACAGGCCACCGGGGAGCTGTTTTTT.

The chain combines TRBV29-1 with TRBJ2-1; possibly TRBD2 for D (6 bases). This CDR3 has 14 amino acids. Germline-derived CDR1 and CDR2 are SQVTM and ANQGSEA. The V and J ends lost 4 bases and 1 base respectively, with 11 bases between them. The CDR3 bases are TGCAGCGTTGCCAGACTAGGATCCTACAATGAGCAGTTCTTC. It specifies CSVARLGSYNEQFF.

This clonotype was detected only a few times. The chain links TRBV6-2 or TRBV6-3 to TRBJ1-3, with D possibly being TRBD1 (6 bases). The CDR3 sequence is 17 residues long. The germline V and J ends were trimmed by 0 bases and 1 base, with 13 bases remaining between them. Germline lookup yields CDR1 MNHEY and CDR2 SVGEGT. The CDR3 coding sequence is TGTGCCAGCAGTTACTCGGGGACAAGGATTTCTGGAAACACCATATATTTT. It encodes CASSYSGTRISGNTIYF.

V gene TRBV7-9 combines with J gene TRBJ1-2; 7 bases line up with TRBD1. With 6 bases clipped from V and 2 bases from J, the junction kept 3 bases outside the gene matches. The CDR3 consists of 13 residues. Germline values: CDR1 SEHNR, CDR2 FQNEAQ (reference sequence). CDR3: CASSGQENYGYTF. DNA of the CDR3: TGTGCCAGCAGTGGACAGGAAAACTATGGCTACACCTTC.

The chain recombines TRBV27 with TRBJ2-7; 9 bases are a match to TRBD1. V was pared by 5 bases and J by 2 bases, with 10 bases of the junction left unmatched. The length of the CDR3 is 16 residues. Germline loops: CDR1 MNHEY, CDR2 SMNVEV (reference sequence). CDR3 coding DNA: TGTGCCAGCAGTGTCACCGCACAGGGGGCAGCCTACGAGCAGTACTTC. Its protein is CASSVTAQGAAYEQYF.

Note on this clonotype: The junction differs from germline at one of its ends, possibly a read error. This CDR3 is CSARDSTSGGPNWETQYF. The DNA for the CDR3 is TGCAGTGCCAGAGATTCCACTAGCGGGGGGCCTAATTGGGAGACCCAGTACTTC. The gene calls are TRBV20-1 and TRBJ2-5, with TRBD2 identical over 12 bases. CDR1 and CDR2 from the germline V gene are DFQATT and SNEGSKA (reference sequence). There are 18 residues in the CDR3.

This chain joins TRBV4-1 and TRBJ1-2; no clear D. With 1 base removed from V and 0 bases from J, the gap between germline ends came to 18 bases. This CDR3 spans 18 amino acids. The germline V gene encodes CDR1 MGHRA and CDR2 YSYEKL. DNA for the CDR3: TGCGCCAGCAGCCAAGCTCCGGCACAGAGAGATGCTAACTATGGCTACACCTTC. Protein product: CASSQAPAQRDANYGYTF.

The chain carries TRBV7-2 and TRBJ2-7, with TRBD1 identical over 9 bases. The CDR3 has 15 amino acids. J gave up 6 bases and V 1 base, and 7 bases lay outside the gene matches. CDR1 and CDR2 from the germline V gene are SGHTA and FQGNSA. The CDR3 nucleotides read TGTGCCAGCAGCTTAGTCGGGGACAGGGTTCCCGAGCAGTACTTC. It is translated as CASSLVGDRVPEQYF.

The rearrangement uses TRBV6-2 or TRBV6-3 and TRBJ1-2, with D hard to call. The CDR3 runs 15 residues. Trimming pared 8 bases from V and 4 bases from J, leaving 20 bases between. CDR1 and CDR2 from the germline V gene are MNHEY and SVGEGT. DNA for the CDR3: TGTGCCAGCGGCTACCCATGGAGTAACGGCTATGGCTACACCTTC. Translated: CASGYPWSNGYGYTF.

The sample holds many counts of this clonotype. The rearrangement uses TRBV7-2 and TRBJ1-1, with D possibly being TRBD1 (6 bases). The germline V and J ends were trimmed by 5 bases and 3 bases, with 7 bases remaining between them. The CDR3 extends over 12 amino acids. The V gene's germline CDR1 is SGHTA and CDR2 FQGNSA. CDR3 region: CASSQGYTEAFF. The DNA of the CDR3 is TGTGCCAGCAGCCAGGGGTACACTGAAGCTTTCTTT.

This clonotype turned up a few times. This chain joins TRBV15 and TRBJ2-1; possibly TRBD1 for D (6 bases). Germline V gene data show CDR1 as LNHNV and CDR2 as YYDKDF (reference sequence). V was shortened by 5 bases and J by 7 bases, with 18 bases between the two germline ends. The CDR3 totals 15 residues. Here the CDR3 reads CATSELQGNSNEQFF. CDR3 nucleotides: TGTGCCACCAGCGAACTACAGGGTAACTCGAATGAGCAGTTCTTC.

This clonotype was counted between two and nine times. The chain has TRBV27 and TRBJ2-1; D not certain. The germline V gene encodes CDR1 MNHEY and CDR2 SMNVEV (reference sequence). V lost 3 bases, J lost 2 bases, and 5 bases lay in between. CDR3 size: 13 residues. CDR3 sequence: CASSLNAYNEQFF. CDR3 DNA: TGTGCCAGCAGTTTGAACGCCTACAATGAGCAGTTCTTC.

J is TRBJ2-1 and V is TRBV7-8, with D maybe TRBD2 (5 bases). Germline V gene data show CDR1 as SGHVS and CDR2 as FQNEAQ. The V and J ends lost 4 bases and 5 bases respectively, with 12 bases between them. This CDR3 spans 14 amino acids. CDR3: CASSSRTPHNEQFF. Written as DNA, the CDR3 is TGTGCCAGCAGCTCCCGGACTCCCCACAATGAGCAGTTCTTC.

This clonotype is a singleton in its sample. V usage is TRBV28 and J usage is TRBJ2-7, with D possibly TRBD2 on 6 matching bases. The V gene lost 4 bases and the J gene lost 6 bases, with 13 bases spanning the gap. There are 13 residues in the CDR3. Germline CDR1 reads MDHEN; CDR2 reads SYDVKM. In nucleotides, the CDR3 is TGTGCCAGCAGTTGGGACTCCCCCCGCGAGCAGTACTTC. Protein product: CASSWDSPREQYF.

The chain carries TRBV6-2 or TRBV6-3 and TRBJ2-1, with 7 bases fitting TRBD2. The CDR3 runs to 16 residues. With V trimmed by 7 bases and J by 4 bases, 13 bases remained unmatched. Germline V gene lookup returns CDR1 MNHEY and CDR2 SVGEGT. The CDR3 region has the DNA TGTGCCAGCACTACTTACGAAAGCGGGGTTTACAATGAGCAGTTCTTC. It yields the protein CASTTYESGVYNEQFF.

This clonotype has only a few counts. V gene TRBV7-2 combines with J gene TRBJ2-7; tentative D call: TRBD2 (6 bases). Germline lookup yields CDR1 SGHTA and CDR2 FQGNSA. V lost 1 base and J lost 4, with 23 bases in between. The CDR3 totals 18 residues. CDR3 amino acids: CASSLEGVWVREVYEQYF. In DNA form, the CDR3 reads TGTGCCAGCAGCTTAGAAGGTGTATGGGTCAGGGAGGTGTACGAGCAGTACTTC.

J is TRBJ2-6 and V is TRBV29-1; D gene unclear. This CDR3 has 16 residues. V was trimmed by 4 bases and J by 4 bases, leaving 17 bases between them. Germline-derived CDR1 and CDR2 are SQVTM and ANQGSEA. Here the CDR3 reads CSVVETPAAGANVLTF. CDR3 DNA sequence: TGCAGCGTTGTTGAGACACCCGCGGCGGGGGCCAACGTCCTGACTTTC.